The 30 T cell receptor beta chains reported below all come from one sample, sequenced in a study of CD8 T cells in ankylosing spondylitis listed by TCRdb under 2017. The paper as a whole reports these results and caveats: A TCR beta motif of several highly homologous amino acid variants appeared characteristic of blood from ankylosing spondylitis patients.

The antigens for these receptors are not known. Receptor amplification or capture employed 5' RACE. Instrument on record: Illumina HiSeq 2500. The raw public data were reprocessed by TCRdb itself: fastp quality trimming at Q25, MiXCR clonotype calling, in-frame beta chains only. Every entry covers one CDR3 protein and lists the most common genes and DNA from its rows. This sample comprises a few hundred thousand distinct CDR3 sequences, about 20% of them detected only once. Around 17% of the sample lies in the top ten. Sequenced: blood, either unsorted or a sorted T cell fraction (not recorded which). The receptor source for this set is a male donor with ankylosing spondylitis.

This clonotype showed up many times. The V and J genes are TRBV6-1 and TRBJ2-3, with 7 positions matching TRBD2. The CDR3 covers 13 residues. Germline CDR1 and CDR2: MNHNS and SASEGT. V trimming: 6 bases; J trimming: 2 bases; junction bases outside the gene matches: 2. CDR3 coding DNA: TGTGCCAGCAGCCGGGACTACACAGATACGCAGTATTTT. It encodes CASSRDYTDTQYF.

This rearrangement joins TRBV18 to TRBJ2-7; D gene uncertain. The CDR3 spans 14 residues. Trimming took 1 base from V and 4 from J, leaving 11 bases between them. CDR1 KGHSH and CDR2 LQKENI come from the germline V gene. The CDR3 coding sequence is TGTGCCAGCTCACCACGGCAGGACCCATACGAGCAGTACTTC. Translated: CASSPRQDPYEQYF.

V gene TRBV27 combines with J gene TRBJ2-3; the D gene could be TRBD1 or TRBD2 (5 bases each). V was shortened by 1 base and J by 7 bases, with 21 bases between the two germline ends. CDR1 is MNHEY, CDR2 SMNVEV, per germline (reference sequence). This CDR3 is built from 17 residues. CDR3 sequence (DNA): TGTGCCAGCAGTTTATACCCCTCCCGGGACGCTTCATATACGCAGTATTTT. Translation: CASSLYPSRDASYTQYF.

This clonotype was detected only a few times. The chain uses TRBV5-5 and TRBJ2-3; 7 nucleotides line up with TRBD1. Germline CDR1 reads SGHKS; CDR2 reads YYEKEE (reference sequence). This CDR3 has 12 amino acids. Germline trimming cut 4 bases from V and 6 bases from J; bases unmatched to any gene: 2. The CDR3 sequence: CASSGTADTQYF. CDR3 bases: TGTGCCAGCAGCGGGACAGCGGATACGCAGTATTTT.

The V call is TRBV12-3 or TRBV12-4, the J call TRBJ1-2; D unclear. The CDR3 has 13 amino acids. V was pared by 0 bases and J by 5 bases, with 7 bases between. CDR3 in DNA: TGTGCCAGCAGTTTAGCGGAGAAATATGGCTACACCTTC. Protein product: CASSLAEKYGYTF.

As concerns this clonotype: A read error may account for a junction end that differs from germline. The chain recombines TRBV5-1 with TRBJ2-7; 11 nucleotides line up with TRBD2. The CDR3 contains 14 residues. Germline CDR1 is SGHRS and CDR2 is YFSETQ. CDR3 coding DNA: TGTGCCAGCAGCTCAACTAGCGGGAGTTACGAGCAGTACTTC. Translating gives CASSSTSGSYEQYF.

The rearrangement joins TRBV14 to TRBJ1-1, with 8 bases fitting TRBD1. The CDR3 has 15 residues. The V gene end was trimmed by 1 base and the J gene end by 4 bases; junction bases not matched to a gene: 5. The germline V gene has CDR1 SGHDN and CDR2 FVKESK. The CDR3 protein is CASSQAQGAGTEAFF. CDR3 DNA: TGTGCCAGCAGCCAAGCGCAGGGGGCTGGCACTGAAGCTTTCTTT.

CDR3: CASSFRRFASSYNEQFF. As DNA, the CDR3 is TGTGCCAGCAGCTTTAGAAGGTTTGCTAGCTCCTACAATGAGCAGTTCTTC. This sequence joins TRBV7-8 and TRBJ2-1; D remains ambiguous. This CDR3 is built from 17 residues. The germline V gene has CDR1 SGHVS and CDR2 FQNEAQ. The V gene lost 3 bases and the J gene lost 0 bases, with 15 bases spanning the gap.

A word on this clonotype: At one boundary the junction diverges from the germline segment, which might be a read error. The chain uses TRBV27 and TRBJ1-1; D gene ambiguous. Germline CDR1 and CDR2: MNHEY and SMNVEV (reference sequence). The CDR3 sequence is 13 residues long. CDR3 sequence: CASSISRNTEAFF. The CDR3 coding sequence is TGTGCCAGCAGTATATCCCGGAACACTGAAGCTTTCTTT.

This clonotype was seen a handful of times. V is TRBV4-3 and J is TRBJ2-2; D gene uncertain. The V end was cut by 1 base, the J end by 5 bases, with 14 bases between. The CDR3 covers 16 residues. The germline CDR1 and CDR2 sequences are LGHNA and YSLEER. The CDR3 DNA follows: TGCGCCAGCAGCCAAGGGCGAGTTATAACGACCGGGGAGCTGTTTTTT. This gives the protein CASSQGRVITTGELFF.

The chain employs TRBV6-5 and TRBJ1-1; a possible D gene is TRBD1 (5 bases). Per germline, CDR1 MNHEY and CDR2 SVGAGI. The CDR3 loop spans 12 amino acids. Trimming took 6 bases from V and 3 from J, leaving 8 bases between them. CDR3 coding DNA: TGTGCCAGCAGCGGGGGGGACACTGAAGCTTTCTTT. Translating it yields CASSGGDTEAFF.

The V gene is TRBV12-3 or TRBV12-4, the J gene TRBJ2-7, with D unclear. CDR3 size: 12 residues. The V end was cut by 6 bases, the J end by 2 bases, with 8 bases between. The CDR3: CASSHLTYEQYF. The CDR3, as DNA: TGTGCCAGCAGCCACCTGACCTACGAGCAGTACTTC.

V and J are TRBV18 and TRBJ2-7; 10 bases are a match to TRBD1. In germline, CDR1 is KGHSH, CDR2 LQKENI. J was trimmed by 6 bases and V by 2 bases; bases with no gene match: 4. The CDR3 runs 14 residues. In DNA form, the CDR3 reads TGTGCCAGCTCACCATCCGGGACAGGGGTCGAGCAGTACTTC. Protein sequence: CASSPSGTGVEQYF.

The chain couples TRBV20-1 to TRBJ2-1; TRBD2 matches 7 bases. CDR3 length equals 12 residues. The V gene end was trimmed by 6 bases and the J gene end by 10 bases; junction bases not matched to a gene: 9. The V gene's germline CDR1 is DFQATT and CDR2 SNEGSKA (reference sequence). The CDR3 loop is CSAYREAWEQFF. In DNA form, the CDR3 reads TGCAGTGCCTATCGGGAGGCCTGGGAGCAGTTCTTC.

V and J are TRBV3-1 and TRBJ2-2, with 15 bases that match TRBD2. J gave up 4 bases and V 3 bases, and 9 bases lay outside the gene matches. CDR1 LGHDT and CDR2 YNNKEL come from the germline V gene (reference sequence). The CDR3 runs to 19 residues. The CDR3 DNA is TGTGCCAGCAGCCAGAGGACTAGCGGGAGGGCCTCAGGCACCGGGGAGCTGTTTTTT. It codes for CASSQRTSGRASGTGELFF. Full variable domain (remainder filled in from reference TRBV3-1 and TRBJ2-2): DTAVSQTPKYLVTQMGNDKSIKCEQNLGHDTMYWYKQDSKKFLKIMFSYNNKELIINETVPNRFSPKSPDKAHLNLHINSLELGDSAVYFCASSQRTSGRASGTGELFFGEGSRLTVL.

This rearrangement joins TRBV29-1 to TRBJ1-4, with D maybe TRBD1 (6 bases). CDR1 is SQVTM and CDR2 is ANQGSEA in the germline V gene. V lost 6 bases and J 2 bases, leaving 10 bases between the germline ends. This CDR3 comprises 13 residues. CDR3: CSVAQGTNEKLFF. The CDR3 nucleotides are TGCAGCGTCGCACAGGGTACTAATGAAAAACTGTTTTTT.

The chain recombines TRBV7-2 with TRBJ2-5; 12 bases line up with TRBD2. V trimming: 5 bases; J trimming: 7 bases; junction bases outside the gene matches: 14. Germline V lookup: CDR1 SGHTA, CDR2 FQGNSA. There are 17 residues in the CDR3. CDR3 region: CASSRAPTSGSAGTQYF. DNA of the CDR3: TGTGCCAGCAGCAGGGCCCCGACTAGCGGGAGTGCGGGGACCCAGTACTTC.

This clonotype was recorded a few times. The V and J genes are TRBV3-1 and TRBJ2-1; the D is unclear. Trimming cost V 1 base and J 0 bases, with 13 bases left between them. This CDR3 is built from 17 residues. Looked up from germline, CDR1 is LGHDT and CDR2 is YNNKEL (reference sequence). The CDR3 nucleotides read TGTGCCAGCAGCCAAGCATATGGGTTTAGCTCCTACAATGAGCAGTTCTTC. Encoded protein: CASSQAYGFSSYNEQFF.

This clonotype turned up a few times. The gene calls are TRBV10-3 and TRBJ2-1, with 12 bases that match TRBD2. Germline V lookup: CDR1 ENHRY, CDR2 SYGVKD. V gave up 6 bases and J gave up 8 bases; unmatched junction bases: 8. The CDR3 consists of 15 residues. In DNA, the CDR3 is TGTGCCATCAGGGAAGCTAGCGGGAGGGCCTATGAGCAGTTCTTC. Amino acid sequence: CAIREASGRAYEQFF.

V usage is TRBV18 and J usage is TRBJ2-4; tentatively, D is TRBD1 (6 bases). Germline values: CDR1 KGHSH, CDR2 LQKENI. V dropped 6 bases and J dropped 2 bases, with 14 bases sitting between them. The CDR3 is 15 amino acids. The CDR3 spells CASSADRLPKNIQYF. The CDR3 coding sequence is TGTGCCAGCTCCGCGGACAGACTACCCAAAAACATTCAGTACTTC.

This clonotype was seen only a few times. This rearrangement joins TRBV20-1 to TRBJ2-1; TRBD2 matches 7 bases. Looked up from germline, CDR1 is DFQATT and CDR2 is SNEGSKA (reference sequence). V gave up 6 bases and J gave up 9 bases; unmatched junction bases: 11. The CDR3 spans 13 residues. CDR3 DNA sequence: TGCAGTGCGCGGAGACTAGCTGCGGGTGAGCAGTTCTTC. Its translation: CSARRLAAGEQFF.

V is TRBV11-3 and J is TRBJ2-1; D possibly corresponds to TRBD2 (6 bases). CDR1 SGHNT and CDR2 YENEEA come from the germline V gene. This CDR3 region has 15 residues. The V and J ends lost 5 bases and 6 bases respectively, with 17 bases between them. The CDR3 spells CASSTPGLLANEQFF. The CDR3 region has the DNA TGTGCCAGCAGCACTCCGGGACTCCTAGCCAATGAGCAGTTCTTC.

The chain has TRBV5-1 and TRBJ2-1, with a tentative D call TRBD2 (6 bases). V lost 3 bases and J lost 10, with 14 bases in between. Germline values: CDR1 SGHRS, CDR2 YFSETQ. The CDR3 consists of 13 residues. CDR3 bases: TGCGCCAGCAGCTCCGCGACTAGTGGGGAGCAGTTCTTC. It is translated as CASSSATSGEQFF.

This clonotype was observed a few times. The V gene is TRBV5-1, the J gene TRBJ1-1; perhaps TRBD1 as D (6 bases). Trimming pared 4 bases from V and 1 base from J, leaving 11 bases between. The CDR3 length is 14 residues. Germline values: CDR1 SGHRS, CDR2 YFSETQ. In DNA form, the CDR3 reads TGCGCCAGCAGCCCGGGACACAGGAACACTGAAGCTTTCTTT. Translated: CASSPGHRNTEAFF.

This clonotype was observed a few times. V and J are TRBV29-1 and TRBJ1-1; perhaps TRBD1 as D (5 bases). Per germline, CDR1 SQVTM and CDR2 ANQGSEA. This CDR3 region has 13 residues. CDR3 DNA sequence: TGCAGTTACGCAGGGTTCGGGAACACTGAAGCTTTCTTT. Its translation is CSYAGFGNTEAFF.

This clonotype was picked up a small number of times. The chain is built from TRBV7-6 and TRBJ2-3, with a weak D call TRBD1 (6 bases). The CDR3 runs to 14 residues. Germline V lookup: CDR1 SGHVS, CDR2 FNYEAQ. The ends were cut back, 4 bases at V and 2 bases at J, with 10 bases in the middle. CDR3 nucleotides: TGTGCCAGCAGCTCGGACAGTTACACAGATACGCAGTATTTT. Its protein product is CASSSDSYTDTQYF.

The rearrangement links TRBV20-1 to TRBJ2-1, with D perhaps matching TRBD1 (5 bases). V lost 5 bases and J 0 bases, leaving 14 bases between the germline ends. Germline CDR1 and CDR2: DFQATT and SNEGSKA (reference sequence). CDR3 length: 15 amino acids. The CDR3 sequence: CSASTGPSSYNEQFF. CDR3 coding DNA: TGCAGTGCTTCTACAGGTCCCAGCTCCTACAATGAGCAGTTCTTC.

The chain links TRBV4-1 to TRBJ2-2; maybe TRBD1 (5 bases). The V gene lost 0 bases and the J gene lost 6 bases, with 11 bases spanning the gap. Germline assignment: CDR1 MGHRA and CDR2 YSYEKL. The CDR3 has 15 amino acids. The CDR3 protein is CASSQDLRVPGELFF. Here the CDR3 DNA reads TGCGCCAGCAGCCAAGATCTCAGGGTCCCCGGGGAGCTGTTTTTT.

This clonotype turned up a few times. This chain connects TRBV5-1 to TRBJ1-4, with no clear D. V lost 6 bases and J 4 bases, leaving 19 bases between the germline ends. Per the germline V gene, CDR1 is SGHRS and CDR2 is YFSETQ. CDR3 length: 16 amino acids. The CDR3 protein is CASKYNPDFVNEKLFF. Here the CDR3 DNA reads TGCGCCAGCAAATACAACCCGGATTTTGTTAATGAAAAACTGTTTTTT.

The rearrangement joins TRBV21-1 to TRBJ1-5; the table assigns TRBD1, which was not confirmed against the DNA. TRBV21-1 counts as a pseudogene. The CDR3 runs 15 residues. The CDR3 nucleotides are TGTGCCAGCAGGGGGGACAGGGGGCTAGGTCAGCCCCAGCATTTT. Its translation: CASRGDRGLGQPQHF.